This paragraph covers one T cell receptor (beta chain) sequence. The target antigen is unknown. Peripheral blood and lesional scalp punch biopsies came from alopecia areata patients. The data stem from a study of CD8+ T cells in alopecia areata. The CDR3 sequence is 14 residues long. Germline V gene sequence: CDR1 MNHEY, CDR2 SMNVEV (reference sequence). The V end lost 5 bases, the J end lost 7 bases, and 14 bases lay between the germline ends. Study-wide results and limits: Researchers reported that TCR sharing among patients proved less clear than in mice, possibly HLA-linked. The study also sequences resident alphabeta T cells of normal skin in scalp samples. Affected lesional scalp, above all in alopecia totalis/universalis, was more clonal than normal scalp.

Extraction of RNA preceded its reverse transcription into cDNA, which served as the sequencing template. The data were produced by immunoSEQ multiplex PCR, yet TCRdb's version contains in-frame clones alone and is incomplete. The table records around 82,000 clones, roughly half of them present only once. The clonotype originates from a human donor with alopecia areata. Input material: NKG2D-high CD8+ T cells sorted from blood. V usage is TRBV27 and J usage is TRBJ1-4; possible D gene TRBD1, 5 bases. Here the CDR3 DNA reads TGTGCCAGCAGTCCCCAGGGCTTTACTGAAAAACTGTTTTTT. It translates to CASSPQGFTEKLFF. The full variable domain, with the rest looked up from reference TRBV27 and TRBJ1-4, is EAQVTQNPRYLITVTGKKLTVTCSQNMNHEYMSWYRQDPGLGLRQIYYSMNVEVTDKGDVPEGYKVSRKEKRNFPLILESPSPNQTSLYFCASSPQGFTEKLFFGSGTQLSVL.